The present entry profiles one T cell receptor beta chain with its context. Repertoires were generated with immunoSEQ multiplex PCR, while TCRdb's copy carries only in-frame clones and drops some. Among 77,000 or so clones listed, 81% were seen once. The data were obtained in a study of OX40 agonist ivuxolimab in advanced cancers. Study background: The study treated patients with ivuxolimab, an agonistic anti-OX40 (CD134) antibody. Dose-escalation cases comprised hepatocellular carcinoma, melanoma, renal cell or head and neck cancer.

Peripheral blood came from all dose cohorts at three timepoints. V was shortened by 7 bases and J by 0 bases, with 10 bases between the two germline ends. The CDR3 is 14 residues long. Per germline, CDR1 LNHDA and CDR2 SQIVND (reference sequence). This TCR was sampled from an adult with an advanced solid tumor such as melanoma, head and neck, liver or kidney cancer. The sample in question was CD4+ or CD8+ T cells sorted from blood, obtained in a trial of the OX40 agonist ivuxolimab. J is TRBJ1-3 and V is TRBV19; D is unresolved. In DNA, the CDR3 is TGTGCCAGTAATTTGGTGAGCTCTGGAAACACCATATATTTT. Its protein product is CASNLVSSGNTIYF.